The 3 T cell receptor beta chains presented below share a single source sample, sequenced in a study of T cell responses to AZD1222 COVID-19 vaccine. Libraries were prepared by immunoSEQ multiplex PCR; TCRdb keeps only in-frame clonotypes and omits some of them. Of 110,000 to 150,000 clones in the sample, approximately 90% were seen once. The sample consisted of peripheral blood, taken 28 days after the second AZD1222 dose. Every receptor here comes from an adult who received the AZD1222 COVID-19 vaccine.

The chain is built from TRBV5-5 and TRBJ1-2; weak D call: TRBD1 (6 bases). This CDR3 has 13 residues. Trimming pared 4 bases from V and 6 bases from J, leaving 13 bases between. Germline values: CDR1 SGHKS, CDR2 YYEKEE (reference sequence). CDR3 in DNA: TGTGCCAGCAGCGCAGACAGGCTCGATGGCTACACCTTC. As protein: CASSADRLDGYTF.

This sequence joins TRBV6-5 and TRBJ2-7, with 10 bases that match TRBD1. The J segment lost 0 bases and the V segment lost 6 bases, leaving 5 bases of the junction unmatched. Germline values: CDR1 MNHEY, CDR2 SVGAGI. The CDR3 extends over 15 amino acids. The CDR3 DNA is TGTGCCAGCAGAATGACAGGGGGCCTCTCCTACGAGCAGTACTTC. As protein: CASRMTGGLSYEQYF.

The V and J genes are TRBV10-1 and TRBJ1-1, with 9 bases lining up with TRBD1. V gave up 3 bases and J gave up 5 bases; unmatched junction bases: 7. From germline, CDR1 is WNHNN and CDR2 SYGVQD (reference sequence). This CDR3 is built from 15 residues. The DNA of the CDR3 is TGCGCCAGCAGTGAAACCGGGACAGGGAAGACTGAAGCTTTCTTT. Residues: CASSETGTGKTEAFF.